Listed below are T cell receptor beta chains from one sample, sequenced in a study of T cells in Graves' hyperthyroidism and ophthalmopathy. TCRdb redid the calling of the multiplex PCR reads with MiXCR, one entry per CDR3 protein. The table has 500,000 to 650,000 distinct CDR3 sequences, around 43% seen once. Source material: peripheral blood or thyroid tissue (not recorded which). These receptors were taken from an adult woman with Graves' disease, either hyperthyroidism or ophthalmopathy (not recorded which). Both conserved end residues are part of each CDR3. A D gene is named only where the DNA matches it firmly. Rows give clone size only sometimes, using once, few, many, or a class for an expanded clone.

clone_size: .; d_call: .; j_call: TRBJ1-6; v_call: TRBV2; cdr3_aa: CASRDNLSYNSPLHF; cdr3_nt: TGTGCCTCACGGGACAACCTCTCCTATAATTCACCCCTCCACTTT
clone_size: .; d_call: TRBD2; j_call: TRBJ2-5; v_call: TRBV20-1; cdr3_aa: CSARDGASGRTQYF; cdr3_nt: TGCAGTGCTAGAGATGGAGCTAGCGGGAGGACCCAGTACTTC
clone_size: few; d_call: TRBD2; j_call: TRBJ2-7; v_call: TRBV20-1; cdr3_aa: CSAREAASGRYEQYF; cdr3_nt: TGCAGTGCTAGAGAGGCGGCTAGCGGCCGATACGAGCAGTACTTC
clone_size: few; d_call: .; j_call: TRBJ1-5; v_call: TRBV2; cdr3_aa: CASSGSGHGAQHQPQHF; cdr3_nt: TGTGCCAGCAGTGGCTCAGGACACGGGGCACAGCATCAGCCCCAGCATTTT
clone_size: many; d_call: TRBD1; j_call: TRBJ1-1; v_call: TRBV7-9; cdr3_aa: CASSLATGKRDEAFF; cdr3_nt: TGTGCCAGCAGCTTAGCGACAGGGAAGCGTGATGAAGCTTTCTTT
clone_size: .; d_call: TRBD1; j_call: TRBJ1-4; v_call: TRBV10-3; cdr3_aa: CATRGDATNEKLFF; cdr3_nt: TGTGCCACCAGGGGGGATGCAACTAATGAAAAACTGTTTTTT
clone_size: .; d_call: TRBD1; j_call: TRBJ1-4; v_call: TRBV7-8; cdr3_aa: CASSYTGGEKLFF; cdr3_nt: TGTGCCAGCAGCTATACAGGGGGCGAAAAACTGTTTTTT
clone_size: few; d_call: .; j_call: TRBJ2-2; v_call: TRBV4-3; cdr3_aa: CASSQGPSRTGELFF; cdr3_nt: TGCGCCAGCAGCCAGGGGCCATCCCGGACCGGGGAGCTGTTTTTT
clone_size: .; d_call: .; j_call: TRBJ1-1; v_call: TRBV7-2; cdr3_aa: CASFEPLGEVNTEAFF; cdr3_nt: TGTGCCAGCTTTGAACCCCTGGGGGAGGTGAACACTGAAGCTTTCTTT
clone_size: .; d_call: TRBD2; j_call: TRBJ2-1; v_call: TRBV2; cdr3_aa: CASSELSGRNEQFF; cdr3_nt: TGTGCCAGCAGTGAACTAAGCGGGAGGAATGAGCAGTTCTTC
clone_size: many; d_call: .; j_call: TRBJ1-1; v_call: TRBV7-2; cdr3_aa: CASRDNYEAFF; cdr3_nt: TGTGCCAGCAGGGACAACTATGAAGCTTTCTTT
clone_size: few; d_call: .; j_call: TRBJ2-7; v_call: TRBV7-9; cdr3_aa: CASSPSRGDWETNEQYF; cdr3_nt: TGTGCCAGCAGTCCATCCCGGGGAGACTGGGAGACTAACGAGCAGTACTTC
clone_size: many; d_call: TRBD1; j_call: TRBJ1-5; v_call: TRBV20-1; cdr3_aa: CSARGTGWGNQPQHF; cdr3_nt: TGCAGTGCTAGGGGGACAGGGTGGGGCAATCAGCCCCAGCATTTT
clone_size: many; d_call: .; j_call: TRBJ1-1; v_call: TRBV6-5; cdr3_aa: CASSYLGGGTEAFF; cdr3_nt: TGTGCCAGCAGTTACCTCGGAGGGGGCACTGAAGCTTTCTTT
clone_size: .; d_call: .; j_call: TRBJ1-1; v_call: TRBV7-2; cdr3_aa: CASSFSIDTEAFF; cdr3_nt: TGCGCCAGCAGTTTTTCGATTGACACTGAAGCTTTCTTT
clone_size: many; d_call: TRBD1; j_call: TRBJ1-1; v_call: TRBV7-3; cdr3_aa: CASSLQGEGTEAFF; cdr3_nt: TGTGCCAGCAGCCTCCAGGGGGAGGGCACTGAAGCTTTCTTT